Included here is one T cell receptor beta chain sequence, with context. The target antigen is unknown. The CDR3 has 15 residues. This sample was taken from a study of CXCR3-negative and CXCR3-positive naive CD8 T cells. Study overall: There were 120 million to 150 million TRB reads altogether, and each library had about 1.5 +/- 0.3 million of them.

Researchers sorted 300,000 cells of each CD8+ T cell subset in triplicate. The authors made the TRB cDNA libraries by 5' RACE using UMI labels. TCRdb reprocessed the 5' RACE reads and stores each CDR3 protein as one record, lacking DNA. The sample has around 120,000 distinct CDR3 sequences; the top ten hold roughly 0.62%. Study conclusions and caveats: Partly lower CXCR3 expression followed cryopreservation, and most assays relied on fresh PBMCs. Naive cells that were CXCR3-positive had more hydrophobic TRB CDR3s (compared with CXCR3-negative naive cells).

The source of this sequence is a human donor in good health. Some clones in this sample may be carry-over from other donors' samples. This chain joins TRBV23-1 and TRBJ2-3; the TCRdb call, TRBD2, lacks DNA for checking. TRBV23-1 is annotated as an ORF whose role is uncertain. Sample: naive CXCR3+ CD8+ T cells from blood. Subset reported: CD45RO-CCR7+CD27+CD95- naive CD8+ T cells expressing CXCR3 (TNR3+). This CDR3 reads CASDQLAGGPDTQYF.